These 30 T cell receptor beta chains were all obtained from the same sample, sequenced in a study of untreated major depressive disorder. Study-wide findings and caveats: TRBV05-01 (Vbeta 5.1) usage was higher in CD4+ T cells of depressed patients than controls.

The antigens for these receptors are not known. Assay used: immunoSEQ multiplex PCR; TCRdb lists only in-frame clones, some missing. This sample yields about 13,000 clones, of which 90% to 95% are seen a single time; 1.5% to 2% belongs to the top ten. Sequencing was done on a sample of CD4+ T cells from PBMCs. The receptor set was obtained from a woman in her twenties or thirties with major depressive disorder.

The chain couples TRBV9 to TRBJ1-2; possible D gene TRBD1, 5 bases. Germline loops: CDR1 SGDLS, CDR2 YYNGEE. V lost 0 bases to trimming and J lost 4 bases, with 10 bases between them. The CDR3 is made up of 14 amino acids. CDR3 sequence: CASSVGRAAYGYTF. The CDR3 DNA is TGTGCCAGCAGCGTAGGCAGGGCGGCCTATGGCTACACCTTC. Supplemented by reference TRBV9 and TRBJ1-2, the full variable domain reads DSGVTQTPKHLITATGQRVTLRCSPRSGDLSVYWYQQSLDQGLQFLIQYYNGEERAKGNILERFSAQQFPDLHSELNLSSLELGDSALYFCASSVGRAAYGYTFGSGTRLTVV.

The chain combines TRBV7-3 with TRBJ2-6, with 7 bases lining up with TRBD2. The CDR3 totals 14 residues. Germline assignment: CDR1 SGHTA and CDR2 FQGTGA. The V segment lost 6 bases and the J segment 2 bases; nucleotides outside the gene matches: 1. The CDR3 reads CASRSGAGANVLTF. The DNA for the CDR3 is TGTGCCAGCAGGAGCGGGGCTGGGGCCAACGTCCTGACTTTC.

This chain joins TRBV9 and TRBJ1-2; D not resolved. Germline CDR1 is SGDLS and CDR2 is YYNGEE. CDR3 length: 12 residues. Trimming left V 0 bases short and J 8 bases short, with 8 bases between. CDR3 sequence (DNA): TGTGCCAGCAGCGTAGAGTTGGGCGGCTACACCTTC. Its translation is CASSVELGGYTF.

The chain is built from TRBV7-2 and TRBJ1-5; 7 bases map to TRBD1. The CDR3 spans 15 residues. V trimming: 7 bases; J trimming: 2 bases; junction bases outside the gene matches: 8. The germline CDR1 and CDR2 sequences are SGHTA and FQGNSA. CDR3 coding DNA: TGTGCCAGCACCCTGGATCAGGGGGGCAATCAGCCCCAGCATTTT. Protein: CASTLDQGGNQPQHF.

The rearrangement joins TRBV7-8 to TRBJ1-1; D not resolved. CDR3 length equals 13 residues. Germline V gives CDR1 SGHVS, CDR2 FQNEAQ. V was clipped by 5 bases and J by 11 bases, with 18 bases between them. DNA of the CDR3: TGTGCCAGCAGCCTAAGAACTGACCCGGGGGCTTTCTTT. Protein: CASSLRTDPGAFF.

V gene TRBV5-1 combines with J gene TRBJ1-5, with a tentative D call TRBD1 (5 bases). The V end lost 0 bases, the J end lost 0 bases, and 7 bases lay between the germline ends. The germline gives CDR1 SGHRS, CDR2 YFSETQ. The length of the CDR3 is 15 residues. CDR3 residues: CASSLGQYSNQPQHF. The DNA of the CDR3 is TGCGCCAGCAGCTTGGGACAGTATAGCAATCAGCCCCAGCATTTT.

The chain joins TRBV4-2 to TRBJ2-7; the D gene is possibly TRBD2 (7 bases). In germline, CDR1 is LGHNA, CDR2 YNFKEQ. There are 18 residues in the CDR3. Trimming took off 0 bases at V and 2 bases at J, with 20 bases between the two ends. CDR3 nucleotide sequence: TGTGCCAGCAGCCAAGATTGGGCGTTGAGCGGGACACCCTACGAGCAGTACTTC. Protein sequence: CASSQDWALSGTPYEQYF.

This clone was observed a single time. CDR3 DNA: TGTGCCAGCAGTGAACTAGCGGGAGCAAAGCGCGAGCAGTACTTC. It specifies CASSELAGAKREQYF. The chain links TRBV6-1 to TRBJ2-7; TRBD2 matches 10 bases. Germline trimming cut 2 bases from V and 6 bases from J; bases unmatched to any gene: 7. Per the germline V gene, CDR1 is MNHNS and CDR2 is SASEGT. This CDR3 comprises 15 residues.

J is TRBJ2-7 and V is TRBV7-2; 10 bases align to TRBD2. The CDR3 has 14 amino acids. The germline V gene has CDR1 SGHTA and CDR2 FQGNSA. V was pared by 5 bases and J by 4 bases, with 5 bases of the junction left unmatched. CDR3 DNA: TGTGCCAGCAGCGCCCAGCGGGAGGGGTACGAGCAGTACTTC. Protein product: CASSAQREGYEQYF.

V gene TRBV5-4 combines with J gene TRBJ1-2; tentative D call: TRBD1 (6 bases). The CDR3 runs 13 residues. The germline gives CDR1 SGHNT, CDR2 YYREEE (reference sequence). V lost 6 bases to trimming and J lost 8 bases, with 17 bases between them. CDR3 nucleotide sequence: TGTGCCAGCAACAAGCCAGGGGCGGGGGGCTACACCTTC. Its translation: CASNKPGAGGYTF.

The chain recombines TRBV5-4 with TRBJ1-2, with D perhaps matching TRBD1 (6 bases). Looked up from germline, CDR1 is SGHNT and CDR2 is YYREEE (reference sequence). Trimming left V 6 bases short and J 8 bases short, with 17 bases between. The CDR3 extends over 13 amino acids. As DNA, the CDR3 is TGTGCCAGCAACGTAATACAGGGAGGGGGCTACACCTTC. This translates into CASNVIQGGGYTF.

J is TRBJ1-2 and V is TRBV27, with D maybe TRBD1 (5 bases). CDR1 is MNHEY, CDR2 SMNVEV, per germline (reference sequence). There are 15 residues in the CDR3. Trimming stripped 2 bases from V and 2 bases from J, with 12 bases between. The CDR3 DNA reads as TGTGCCAGCAGTTTAGTTCTAGGGGCGAACTATGGCTACACCTTC. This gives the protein CASSLVLGANYGYTF.

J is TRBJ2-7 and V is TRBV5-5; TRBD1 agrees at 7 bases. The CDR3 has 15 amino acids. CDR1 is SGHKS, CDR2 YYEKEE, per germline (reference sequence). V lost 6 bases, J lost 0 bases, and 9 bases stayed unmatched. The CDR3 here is CASTRSRDSSYEQYF. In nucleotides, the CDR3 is TGTGCCAGCACCCGATCAAGGGACAGCTCCTACGAGCAGTACTTC.

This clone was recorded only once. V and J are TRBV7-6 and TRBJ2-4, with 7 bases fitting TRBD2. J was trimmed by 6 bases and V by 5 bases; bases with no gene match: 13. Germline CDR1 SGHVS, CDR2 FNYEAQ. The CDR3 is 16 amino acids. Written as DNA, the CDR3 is TGTGCCAGCAGCCCTTCTAGCGGTGGGGGGGGAAACATTCAGTACTTC. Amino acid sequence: CASSPSSGGGGNIQYF. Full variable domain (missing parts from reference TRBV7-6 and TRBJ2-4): GAGVSQSPRYKVTKRGQDVALRCDPISGHVSLYWYRQALGQGPEFLTYFNYEAQQDKSGLPNDRFSAERPEGSISTLTIQRTEQRDSAMYRCASSPSSGGGGNIQYFGAGTRLSVL.

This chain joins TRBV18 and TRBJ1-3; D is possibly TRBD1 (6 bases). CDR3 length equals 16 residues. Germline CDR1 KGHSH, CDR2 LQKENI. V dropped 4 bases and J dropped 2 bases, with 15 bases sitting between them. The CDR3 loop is CASSRNRVLPGNTIYF. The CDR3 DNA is TGTGCCAGCTCACGGAACAGGGTTCTCCCTGGAAACACCATATATTTT.

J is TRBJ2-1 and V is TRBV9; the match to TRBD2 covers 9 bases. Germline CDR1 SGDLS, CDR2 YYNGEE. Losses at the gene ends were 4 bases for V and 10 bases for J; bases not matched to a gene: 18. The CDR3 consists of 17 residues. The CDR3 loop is CASSSRSSGNLAGEQFF. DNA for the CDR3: TGTGCCAGCAGCTCCAGATCTAGCGGGAACTTGGCGGGGGAGCAGTTCTTC.

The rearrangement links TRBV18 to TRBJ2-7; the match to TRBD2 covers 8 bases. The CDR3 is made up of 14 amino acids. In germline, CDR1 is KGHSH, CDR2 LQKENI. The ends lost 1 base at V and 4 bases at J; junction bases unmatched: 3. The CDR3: CASSPQLAVYEQYF. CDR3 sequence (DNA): TGTGCCAGCTCACCACAACTAGCGGTATACGAGCAGTACTTC.

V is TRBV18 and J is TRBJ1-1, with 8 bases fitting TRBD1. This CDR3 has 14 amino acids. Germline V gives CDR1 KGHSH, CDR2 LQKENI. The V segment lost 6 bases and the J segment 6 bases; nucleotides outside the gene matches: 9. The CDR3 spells CASSKGQGKAEAFF. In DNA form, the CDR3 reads TGTGCCAGCTCGAAAGGACAGGGAAAGGCTGAAGCTTTCTTT.

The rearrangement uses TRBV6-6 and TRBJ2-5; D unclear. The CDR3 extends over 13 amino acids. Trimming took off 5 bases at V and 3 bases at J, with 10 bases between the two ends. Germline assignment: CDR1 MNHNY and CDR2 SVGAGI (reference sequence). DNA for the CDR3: TGTGCCAGCAGTCGGGCCCAGAAAGAGACCCAGTACTTC. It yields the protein CASSRAQKETQYF.

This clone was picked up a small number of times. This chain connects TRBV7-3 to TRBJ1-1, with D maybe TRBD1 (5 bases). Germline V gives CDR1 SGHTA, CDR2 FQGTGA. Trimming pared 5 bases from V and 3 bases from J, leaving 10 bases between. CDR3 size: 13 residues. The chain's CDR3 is CASSRDLDTEAFF. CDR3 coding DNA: TGTGCCAGCAGCCGGGACCTAGACACTGAAGCTTTCTTT.

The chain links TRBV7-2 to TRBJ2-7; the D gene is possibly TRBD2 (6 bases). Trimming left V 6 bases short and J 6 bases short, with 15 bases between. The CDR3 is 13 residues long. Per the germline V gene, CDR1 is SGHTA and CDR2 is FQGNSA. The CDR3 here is CASRPTSFGEQYF. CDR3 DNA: TGTGCCAGCAGACCCACTAGCTTCGGCGAGCAGTACTTC.

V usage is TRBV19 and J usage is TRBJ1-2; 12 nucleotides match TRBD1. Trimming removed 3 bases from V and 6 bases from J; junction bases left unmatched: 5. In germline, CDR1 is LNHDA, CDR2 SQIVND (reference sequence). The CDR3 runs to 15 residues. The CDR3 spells CASSMVGQGAHGYTF. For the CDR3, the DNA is TGTGCCAGTAGTATGGTGGGACAGGGGGCCCATGGCTACACCTTC.

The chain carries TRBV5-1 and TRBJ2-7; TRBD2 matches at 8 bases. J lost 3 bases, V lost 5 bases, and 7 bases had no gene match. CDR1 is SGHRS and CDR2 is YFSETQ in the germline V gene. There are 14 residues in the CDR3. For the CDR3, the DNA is TGCGCCAGCAGGGGGGGACTAGTCGTCTACGAGCAGTACTTC. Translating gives CASRGGLVVYEQYF.

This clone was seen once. As DNA, the CDR3 is TGTGCCAGCAGGATCACAAGCCTTAATGAAAAACTGTTTTTT. Translation gives CASRITSLNEKLFF. The chain employs TRBV6-6 and TRBJ1-4; D unclear. The V and J ends lost 6 bases and 4 bases respectively, with 12 bases between them. The CDR3 loop spans 14 amino acids. Germline V gene lookup returns CDR1 MNHNY and CDR2 SVGAGI (reference sequence).

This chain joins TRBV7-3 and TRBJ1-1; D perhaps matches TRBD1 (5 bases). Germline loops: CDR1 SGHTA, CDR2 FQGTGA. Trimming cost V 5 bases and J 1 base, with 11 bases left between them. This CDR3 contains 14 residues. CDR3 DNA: TGTGCCAGCAGCCGGGGGTCCAAGAACACTGAAGCTTTCTTT. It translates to CASSRGSKNTEAFF.

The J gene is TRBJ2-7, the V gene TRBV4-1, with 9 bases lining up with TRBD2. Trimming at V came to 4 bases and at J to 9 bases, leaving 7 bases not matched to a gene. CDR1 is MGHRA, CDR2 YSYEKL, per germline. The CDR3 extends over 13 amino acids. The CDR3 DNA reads TGCGCCAGCAGCCGCGGGACTAGCAGGGTGCAGTACTTC. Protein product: CASSRGTSRVQYF.

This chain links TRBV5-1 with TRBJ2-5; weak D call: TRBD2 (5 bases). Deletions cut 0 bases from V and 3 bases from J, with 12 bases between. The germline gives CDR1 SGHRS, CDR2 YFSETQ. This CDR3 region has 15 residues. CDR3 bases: TGCGCCAGCAGCTTGGCCTTGGACTCAAAAGAGACCCAGTACTTC. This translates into CASSLALDSKETQYF.

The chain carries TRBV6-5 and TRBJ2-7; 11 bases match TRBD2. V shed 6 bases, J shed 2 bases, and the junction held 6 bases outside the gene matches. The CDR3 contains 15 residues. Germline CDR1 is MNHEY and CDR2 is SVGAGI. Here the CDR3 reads CASRPLAGAAYEQYF. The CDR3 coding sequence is TGTGCCAGCAGGCCACTAGCGGGAGCCGCCTACGAGCAGTACTTC.

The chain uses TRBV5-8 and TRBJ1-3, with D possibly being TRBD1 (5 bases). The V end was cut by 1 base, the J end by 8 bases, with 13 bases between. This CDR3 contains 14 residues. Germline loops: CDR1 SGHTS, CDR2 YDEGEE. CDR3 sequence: CASSLLRVEDTIYF. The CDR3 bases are TGTGCCAGCAGCTTGCTCAGGGTAGAAGACACCATATATTTT.

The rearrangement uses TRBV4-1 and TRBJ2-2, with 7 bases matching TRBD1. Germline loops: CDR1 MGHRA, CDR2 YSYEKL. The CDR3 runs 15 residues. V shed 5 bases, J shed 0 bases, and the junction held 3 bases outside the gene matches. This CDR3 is CASSRDSSNTGELFF. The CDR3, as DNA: TGCGCCAGCAGCAGGGACAGCTCGAACACCGGGGAGCTGTTTTTT.